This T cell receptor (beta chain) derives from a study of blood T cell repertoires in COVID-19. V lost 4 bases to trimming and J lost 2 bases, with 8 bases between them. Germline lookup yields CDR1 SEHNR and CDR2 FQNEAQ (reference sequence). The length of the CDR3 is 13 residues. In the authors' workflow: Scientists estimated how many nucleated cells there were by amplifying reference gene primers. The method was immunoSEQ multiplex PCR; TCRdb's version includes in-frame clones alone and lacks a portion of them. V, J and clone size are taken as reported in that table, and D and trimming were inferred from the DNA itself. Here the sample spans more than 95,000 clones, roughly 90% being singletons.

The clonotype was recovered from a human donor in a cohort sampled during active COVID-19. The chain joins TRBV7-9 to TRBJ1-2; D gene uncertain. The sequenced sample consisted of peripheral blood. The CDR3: CASSSKVNYGYTF. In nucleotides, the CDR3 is TGTGCCAGCAGCTCTAAAGTAAACTATGGCTACACCTTC.